This T cell receptor beta chain was captured by sequencing in a study of CXCR3-negative and CXCR3-positive naive CD8 T cells. With UMI labels, 5' RACE was used to prepare the TRB cDNA libraries. TCRdb reprocessed the 5' RACE reads, keeping one entry per CDR3 protein, no DNA. The sample holds 50,000 to 65,000 distinct CDR3 sequences. In germline, CDR1 is SGHTA, CDR2 FQGTGA. The CDR3 is made up of 15 amino acids. Material for sequencing was memory CD8+ T cells from blood. This clonotype originated in a human donor in good health. Some clones in this sample may be carry-over from other donors' samples. The rearrangement joins TRBV7-3 to TRBJ2-2; TCRdb returns TRBD1, unconfirmable since there is no DNA. The CDR3 loop reads CASSSSGTDTGELFF.